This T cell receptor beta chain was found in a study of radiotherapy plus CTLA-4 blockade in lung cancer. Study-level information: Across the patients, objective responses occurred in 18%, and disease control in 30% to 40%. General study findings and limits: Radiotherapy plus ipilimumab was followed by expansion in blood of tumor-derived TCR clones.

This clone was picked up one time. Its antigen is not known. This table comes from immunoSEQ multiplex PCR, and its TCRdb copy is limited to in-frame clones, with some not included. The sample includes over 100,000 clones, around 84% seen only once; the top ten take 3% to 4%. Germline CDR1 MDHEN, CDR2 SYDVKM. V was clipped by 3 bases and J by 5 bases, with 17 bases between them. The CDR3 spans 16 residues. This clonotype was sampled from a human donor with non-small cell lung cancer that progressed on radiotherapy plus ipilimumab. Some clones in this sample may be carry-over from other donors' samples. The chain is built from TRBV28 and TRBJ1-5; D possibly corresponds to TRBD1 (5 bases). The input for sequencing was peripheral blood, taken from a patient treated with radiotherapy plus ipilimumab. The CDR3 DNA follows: TGTGCCAGCAGTTTTAATGTTCGGGGGGGTCATCAGCCCCAGCATTTT. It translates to CASSFNVRGGHQPQHF.